This T cell receptor (beta chain) was retrieved from a study of T cells in localized non-small cell lung cancer. Only in-frame clones appear in the TCRdb table, and some are missing; sequencing was by immunoSEQ multiplex PCR. The sample shows 23,000 or so clones, approximately 91% of them seen only once. Germline CDR1 is SNHLY and CDR2 is FYNNEI. Trimming shortened V by 3 bases and J by 5 bases, and 16 bases separated the two germline ends. The CDR3 is 15 residues long. This material consisted of peripheral blood mononuclear cells, taken before any cancer treatment. The sequence was obtained from a male donor at least 60 years old with stage II lung adenocarcinoma. This chain joins TRBV2 and TRBJ1-2; D is possibly TRBD1 (5 bases). CDR3 amino acids: CASSEAGRINYGYTF. CDR3 DNA: TGTGCCAGCAGTGAGGCGGGACGGATAAATTATGGCTACACCTTC.